What follows are 13 T cell receptor beta chains derived from one specimen sequenced in a study of blood T cell repertoires in COVID-19 (dated by TCRdb to 2020 to 2022). The receptor library was made with the immunoSEQ multiplex PCR assay. TCRdb took this table from immuneACCESS and kept in-frame rearrangements with V and J called. Such tables lack part of the clones; where checked against another copy, unresolved V genes explain under half of the gap, and the rest is unexplained. The sample table lists about 300,000 clones, around 90% of them with a count of one. The ten largest clones capture 2% to 3% of the sample. Input material: peripheral blood. The receptors stem from a man aged 18 to 35 with active or convalescent COVID-19.

This clone was found a few times. The rearrangement uses TRBV7-3 and TRBJ2-1; 8 bases are shared with TRBD2. CDR1 is SGHTA and CDR2 is FQGTGA in the germline V gene. This CDR3 has 15 amino acids. V was pared by 5 bases and J by 1 base, with 4 bases of the junction left unmatched. CDR3 bases: TGTGCCAGCAGCGCGACTAGCGAGTCCTACAATGAGCAGTTCTTC. Residues: CASSATSESYNEQFF.

V usage is TRBV3-1 (or the pseudogene TRBV3-2) and J usage is TRBJ1-2; TRBD1 might be the D (6 bases). V was shortened by 2 bases and J by 2 bases, with 15 bases between the two germline ends. The V gene's germline CDR1 is LGHDT and CDR2 YNNKEL (reference sequence). The CDR3 covers 16 residues. In DNA, the CDR3 is TGTGCCAGCAGCCAATGGCACAGGGATCGGAACTATGGCTACACCTTC. It translates to CASSQWHRDRNYGYTF.

V and J are TRBV19 and TRBJ2-7; D is undetermined. V was clipped by 2 bases and J by 2 bases, with 7 bases between them. The germline CDR1 and CDR2 sequences are LNHDA and SQIVND (reference sequence). The CDR3 contains 13 residues. The CDR3: CASSINTAYEQYF. The CDR3 DNA follows: TGTGCCAGTAGTATAAATACAGCCTACGAGCAGTACTTC.

The V and J genes are TRBV11-2 and TRBJ2-4; tentative D call: TRBD2 (5 bases). The CDR3 extends over 17 amino acids. CDR1 and CDR2 (germline): SGHAT, FQNNGV. V lost 0 bases and J lost 0, with 12 bases in between. In nucleotides, the CDR3 is TGTGCCAGCAGCTTAGATAGCATCGGACTAGCCAAAAACATTCAGTACTTC. The encoded protein is CASSLDSIGLAKNIQYF.

V is TRBV7-2 and J is TRBJ2-7, with D hard to call. Deletions cut 4 bases from V and 2 bases from J, with 6 bases between. This CDR3 comprises 12 residues. CDR1 and CDR2 (germline): SGHTA, FQGNSA. The chain's CDR3 is CASSWQTYEQYF. CDR3 coding DNA: TGTGCCAGCAGCTGGCAAACCTACGAGCAGTACTTC.

The gene calls are TRBV3-1 (or the pseudogene TRBV3-2) and TRBJ1-1; D unclear. Germline-derived CDR1 and CDR2 are LGHDT and YNNKEL (reference sequence). The V end lost 2 bases, the J end lost 0 bases, and 10 bases lay between the germline ends. This CDR3 spans 15 amino acids. The CDR3 loop reads CASSQQAGLNTEAFF. In DNA, the CDR3 is TGTGCCAGCAGCCAACAGGCAGGTTTGAACACTGAAGCTTTCTTT.

The chain has TRBV6-6 and TRBJ2-3, with TRBD1 matching over 7 bases. The germline gives CDR1 MNHNY, CDR2 SVGAGI (reference sequence). This CDR3 region has 14 residues. Trimming cost V 6 bases and J 1 base; bases outside gene matches: 4. CDR3 nucleotide sequence: TGTGCCAGCAGAAAAACAGGGGGCACAGATACGCAGTATTTT. This codes for CASRKTGGTDTQYF.

The V and J genes are TRBV7-9 and TRBJ2-7; possibly TRBD2 for D (6 bases). Germline lookup yields CDR1 SEHNR and CDR2 FQNEAQ (reference sequence). V was pared by 5 bases and J by 5 bases, with 13 bases between. The CDR3 loop spans 13 amino acids. The CDR3 is CASSPRGLHEQYF. CDR3 DNA sequence: TGTGCCAGCAGCCCGCGGGGACTTCACGAGCAGTACTTC.

This clone was picked up a small number of times. This chain links TRBV4-1 with TRBJ1-2; possible D gene TRBD1, 5 bases. The CDR3 contains 15 residues. The germline V gene encodes CDR1 MGHRA and CDR2 YSYEKL. The germline V and J ends were trimmed by 4 bases and 4 bases, with 16 bases remaining between them. CDR3 region: CASSPGTGSSYGYTF. The CDR3 DNA is TGCGCCAGCAGCCCAGGAACAGGAAGCAGCTATGGCTACACCTTC.

V gene TRBV10-1 combines with J gene TRBJ2-3; D uncertain. CDR1 and CDR2 (germline): WNHNN, SYGVQD (reference sequence). This CDR3 has 12 residues. V was clipped by 4 bases and J by 4 bases, with 6 bases between them. The CDR3 reads CASSVKPDTQYF. CDR3 DNA: TGCGCCAGCAGTGTTAAGCCAGATACGCAGTATTTT.

CDR3 nucleotide sequence: TGCGCCAGCAGTGAGTCAGGCCTAGCGGGAGATGAGCAGTTCTTC. Amino acid sequence: CASSESGLAGDEQFF. The chain combines TRBV10-1 with TRBJ2-1, with 10 positions matching TRBD2. CDR1 is WNHNN and CDR2 is SYGVQD in the germline V gene (reference sequence). Germline trimming cut 0 bases from V and 8 bases from J; bases unmatched to any gene: 4. The CDR3 runs to 15 residues.

The rearrangement links TRBV19 to TRBJ2-3, with 10 bases lining up with TRBD2. CDR1 is LNHDA, CDR2 SQIVND, per germline (reference sequence). Losses at the gene ends were 1 base for V and 6 bases for J; bases not matched to a gene: 10. CDR3 length: 17 residues. DNA of the CDR3: TGTGCCAGTAGTATAGCCCCCCTAGCGGGAGATGTGGATACGCAGTATTTT. Translating it yields CASSIAPLAGDVDTQYF.

The chain joins TRBV6-2 or TRBV6-3 to TRBJ2-5; no definite D call. The ends were cut back, 0 bases at V and 3 bases at J, with 11 bases in the middle. This CDR3 spans 15 amino acids. CDR1 and CDR2 (germline): MNHEY, SVGEGT. Here the CDR3 reads CASSYSVLSEETQYF. In DNA form, the CDR3 reads TGTGCCAGCAGTTACTCAGTTTTGTCAGAAGAGACCCAGTACTTC.